The 5 T cell receptor beta chains below were found in one sample sequenced in a study of shared clonotypes between healthy human individuals. Only in-frame clones appear in the TCRdb table, and some are missing; sequencing was by immunoSEQ multiplex PCR. The table shows roughly 500,000 clones, with more than 65% occurring only once. The specimen sequenced was PBMCs. The receptor set was obtained from a woman in her 40s in good health. Some clones in this sample may be carry-over from other donors' samples.

The rearrangement joins TRBV27 to TRBJ1-5; no clear D gene. Trimming cost V 6 bases and J 6 bases, with 18 bases left between them. Looked up from germline, CDR1 is MNHEY and CDR2 is SMNVEV (reference sequence). The CDR3 runs to 15 residues. The CDR3 DNA reads TGTGCCAGCAGCCCACGGAGGACGTCAAGTCAGCCCCAGCATTTT. Its protein is CASSPRRTSSQPQHF.

The chain employs TRBV7-8 and TRBJ2-3; TRBD2 is a possible D gene (6 bases). Trimming pared 5 bases from V and 4 bases from J, leaving 19 bases between. The CDR3 runs 16 residues. The germline CDR1 and CDR2 sequences are SGHVS and FQNEAQ. CDR3 amino acids: CASSARRAGTADTQYF. DNA for the CDR3: TGTGCCAGCAGCGCCCGGAGGGCCGGGACCGCAGATACGCAGTATTTT.

The J gene is TRBJ2-5, the V gene TRBV11-2, with TRBD2 matching over 7 bases. This CDR3 spans 16 amino acids. Germline CDR1 is SGHAT and CDR2 is FQNNGV. V was pared by 5 bases and J by 2 bases, with 11 bases of the junction left unmatched. CDR3 residues: CASSEWTGTKQETQYF. DNA of the CDR3: TGTGCCAGCAGCGAATGGACCGGGACTAAACAAGAGACCCAGTACTTC.

The V call is TRBV5-1, the J call TRBJ1-1, with 8 positions matching TRBD1. Germline CDR1 reads SGHRS; CDR2 reads YFSETQ. The CDR3 covers 15 residues. Losses at the gene ends were 4 bases for V and 2 bases for J; bases not matched to a gene: 7. The CDR3 region is CASSPTGGQNTEAFF. In nucleotides, the CDR3 is TGCGCCAGCAGCCCTACAGGGGGACAAAACACTGAAGCTTTCTTT.

The chain employs TRBV11-2 and TRBJ1-1, with a tentative D call TRBD1 (6 bases). The CDR3 has 16 amino acids. CDR1 is SGHAT, CDR2 FQNNGV, per germline. V lost 0 bases and J lost 0, with 11 bases in between. CDR3: CASSLDPGALNTEAFF. Written as DNA, the CDR3 is TGTGCCAGCAGCTTAGATCCGGGGGCGTTGAACACTGAAGCTTTCTTT.